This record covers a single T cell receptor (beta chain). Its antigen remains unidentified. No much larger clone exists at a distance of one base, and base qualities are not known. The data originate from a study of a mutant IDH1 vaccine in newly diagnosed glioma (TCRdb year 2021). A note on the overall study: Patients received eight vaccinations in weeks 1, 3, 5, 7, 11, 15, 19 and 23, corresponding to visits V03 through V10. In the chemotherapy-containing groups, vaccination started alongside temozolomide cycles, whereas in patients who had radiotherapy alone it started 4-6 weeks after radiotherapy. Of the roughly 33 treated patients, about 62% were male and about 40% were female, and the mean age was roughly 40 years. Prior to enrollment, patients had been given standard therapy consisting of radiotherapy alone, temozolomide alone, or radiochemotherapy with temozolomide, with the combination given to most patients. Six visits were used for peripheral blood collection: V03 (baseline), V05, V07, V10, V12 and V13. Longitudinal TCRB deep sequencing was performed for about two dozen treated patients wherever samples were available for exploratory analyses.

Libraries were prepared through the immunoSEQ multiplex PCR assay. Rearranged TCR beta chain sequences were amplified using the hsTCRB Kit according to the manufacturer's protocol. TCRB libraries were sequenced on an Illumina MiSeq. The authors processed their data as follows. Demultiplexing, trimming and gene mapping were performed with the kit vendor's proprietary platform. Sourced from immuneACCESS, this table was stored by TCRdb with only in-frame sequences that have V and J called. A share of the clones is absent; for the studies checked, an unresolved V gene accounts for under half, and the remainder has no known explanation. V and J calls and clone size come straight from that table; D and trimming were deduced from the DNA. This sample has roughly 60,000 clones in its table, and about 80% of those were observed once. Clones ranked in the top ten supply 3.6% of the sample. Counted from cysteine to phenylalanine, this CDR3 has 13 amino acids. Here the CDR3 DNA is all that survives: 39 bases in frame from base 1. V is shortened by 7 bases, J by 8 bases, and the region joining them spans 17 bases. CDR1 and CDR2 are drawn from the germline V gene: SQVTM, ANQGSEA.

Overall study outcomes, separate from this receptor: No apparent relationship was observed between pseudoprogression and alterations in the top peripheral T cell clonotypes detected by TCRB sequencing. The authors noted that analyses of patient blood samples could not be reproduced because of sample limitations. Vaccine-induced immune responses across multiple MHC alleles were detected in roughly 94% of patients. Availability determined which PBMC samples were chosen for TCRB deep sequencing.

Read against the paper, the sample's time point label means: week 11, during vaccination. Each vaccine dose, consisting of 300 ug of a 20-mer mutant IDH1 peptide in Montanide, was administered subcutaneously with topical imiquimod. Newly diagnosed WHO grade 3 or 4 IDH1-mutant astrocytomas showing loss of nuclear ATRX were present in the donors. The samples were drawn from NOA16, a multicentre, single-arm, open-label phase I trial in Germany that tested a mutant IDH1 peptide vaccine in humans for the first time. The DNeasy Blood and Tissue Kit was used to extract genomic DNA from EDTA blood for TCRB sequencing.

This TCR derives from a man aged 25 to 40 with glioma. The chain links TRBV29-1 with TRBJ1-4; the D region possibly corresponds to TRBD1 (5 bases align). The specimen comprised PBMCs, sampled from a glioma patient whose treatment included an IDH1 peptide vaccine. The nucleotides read TGCAGCGCGGGTTACAGGAGTGGCGAAAAACTGTTTTTT. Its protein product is CSAGYRSGEKLFF.